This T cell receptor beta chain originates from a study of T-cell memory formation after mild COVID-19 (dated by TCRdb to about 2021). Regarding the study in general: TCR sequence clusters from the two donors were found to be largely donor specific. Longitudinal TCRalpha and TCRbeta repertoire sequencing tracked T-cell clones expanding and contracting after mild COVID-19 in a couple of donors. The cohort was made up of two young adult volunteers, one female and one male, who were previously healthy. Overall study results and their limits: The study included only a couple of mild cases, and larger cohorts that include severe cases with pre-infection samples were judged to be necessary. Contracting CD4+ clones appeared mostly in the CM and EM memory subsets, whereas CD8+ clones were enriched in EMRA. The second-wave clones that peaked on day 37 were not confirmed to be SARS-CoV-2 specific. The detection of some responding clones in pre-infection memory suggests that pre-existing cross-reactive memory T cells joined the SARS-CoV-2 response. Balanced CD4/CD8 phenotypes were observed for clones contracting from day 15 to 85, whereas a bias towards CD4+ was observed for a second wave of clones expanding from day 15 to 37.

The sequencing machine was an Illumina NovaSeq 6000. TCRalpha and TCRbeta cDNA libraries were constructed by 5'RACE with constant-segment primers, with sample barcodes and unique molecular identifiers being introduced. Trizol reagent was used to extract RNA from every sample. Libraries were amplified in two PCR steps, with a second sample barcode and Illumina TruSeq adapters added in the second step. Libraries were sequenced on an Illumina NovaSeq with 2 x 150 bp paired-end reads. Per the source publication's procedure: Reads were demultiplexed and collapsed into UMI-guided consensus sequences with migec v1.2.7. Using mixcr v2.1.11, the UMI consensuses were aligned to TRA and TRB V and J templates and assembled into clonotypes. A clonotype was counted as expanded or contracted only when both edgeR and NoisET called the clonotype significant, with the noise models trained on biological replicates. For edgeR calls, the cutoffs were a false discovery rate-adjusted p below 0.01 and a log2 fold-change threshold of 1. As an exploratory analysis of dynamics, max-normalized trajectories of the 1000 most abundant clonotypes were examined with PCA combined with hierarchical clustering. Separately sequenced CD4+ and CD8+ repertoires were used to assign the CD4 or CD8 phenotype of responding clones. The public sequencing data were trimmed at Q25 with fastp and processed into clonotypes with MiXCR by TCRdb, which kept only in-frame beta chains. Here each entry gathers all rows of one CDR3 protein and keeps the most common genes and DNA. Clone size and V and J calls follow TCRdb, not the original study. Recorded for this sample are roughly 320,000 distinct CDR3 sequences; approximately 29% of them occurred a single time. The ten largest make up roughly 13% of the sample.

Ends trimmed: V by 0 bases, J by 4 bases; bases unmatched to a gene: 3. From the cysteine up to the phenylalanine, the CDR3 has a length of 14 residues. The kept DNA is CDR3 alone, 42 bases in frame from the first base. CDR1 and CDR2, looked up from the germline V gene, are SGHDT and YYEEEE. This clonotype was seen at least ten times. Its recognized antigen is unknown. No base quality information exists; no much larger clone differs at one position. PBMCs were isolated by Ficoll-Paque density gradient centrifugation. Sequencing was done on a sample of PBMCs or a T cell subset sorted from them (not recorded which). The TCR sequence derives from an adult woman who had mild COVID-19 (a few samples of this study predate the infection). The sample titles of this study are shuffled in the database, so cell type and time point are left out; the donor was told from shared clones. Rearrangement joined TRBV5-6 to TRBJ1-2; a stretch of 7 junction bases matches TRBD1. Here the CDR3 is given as CASSLEDRSYGYTF. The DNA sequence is TGTGCCAGCAGCTTGGAGGACAGGAGCTATGGCTACACCTTC.